Below are 3 T cell receptor beta chains sequenced from a single sample in a study of T cell changes during pregnancy in multiple sclerosis. Repertoires were generated with immunoSEQ multiplex PCR, while TCRdb's copy carries only in-frame clones and drops some. Altogether about 51,000 clones are present, 93% being singletons, with the ten largest covering roughly 1.8%. The starting material was peripheral blood, obtained in the second trimester of pregnancy. The receptors shown here come from a female donor with multiple sclerosis, enrolled in a pregnancy study.

This sequence joins TRBV19 and TRBJ2-5; 13 bases are a match to TRBD2. The J segment lost 2 bases and the V segment lost 3 bases, leaving 0 bases of the junction unmatched. CDR3 length: 15 residues. The germline V gene encodes CDR1 LNHDA and CDR2 SQIVND (reference sequence). CDR3 sequence (DNA): TGTGCCAGTAGTATGGGACTAGCGGGGCAAGAGACCCAGTACTTC. It encodes CASSMGLAGQETQYF.

The chain has TRBV7-9 and TRBJ2-1; TRBD2 matches 7 bases. Germline CDR1 is SEHNR and CDR2 is FQNEAQ (reference sequence). The CDR3 contains 16 residues. Trimming cost V 4 bases and J 9 bases; bases outside gene matches: 15. CDR3 bases: TGTGCCAGCAGCTACGGACTAGTCGGAAGGGCCGGTGAGCAGTTCTTC. This codes for CASSYGLVGRAGEQFF. The variable domain in full, completed from reference TRBV7-9 and TRBJ2-1, reads DTGVSQNPRHKITKRGQNVTFRCDPISEHNRLYWYRQTLGQGPEFLTYFQNEAQLEKSRLLSDRFSAERPKGSFSTLEIQRTEQGDSAMYLCASSYGLVGRAGEQFFGPGTRLTVL.

This clone was recorded only once. The V call is TRBV2, the J call TRBJ1-5; a possible D gene is TRBD1 (5 bases). The CDR3 has 13 amino acids. Germline V gene sequence: CDR1 SNHLY, CDR2 FYNNEI. The V end lost 3 bases, the J end lost 9 bases, and 12 bases lay between the germline ends. The CDR3 DNA sequence: TGTGCCAGCAGTGAGGGGGGTTCGAGGCCCCAGCATTTT. It yields the protein CASSEGGSRPQHF.